A single sample gave rise to the 2 T cell receptor beta chains below, sequenced in a study of blood T cells in healthy people across ages. A second about 7 to 12 cycle PCR used barcoded and J-beta primers. MiXCR, run by TCRdb on the 5' RACE reads, gives a single entry per CDR3 protein. The sample lists fewer than 700,000 distinct CDR3 sequences, roughly 48% occurring once. Sequenced input: blood. The receptors originated from a man older than 75 in good health.

V and J are TRBV7-9 and TRBJ2-2; D is perhaps TRBD1 (5 bases). CDR3 length: 12 residues. Trimming removed 5 bases from V and 6 bases from J, with 7 bases in between. Germline V lookup: CDR1 SEHNR, CDR2 FQNEAQ (reference sequence). The DNA for the CDR3 is TGTGCCAGCAGCGTACAGGCCGGGGAGCTGTTTTTT. Translating gives CASSVQAGELFF.

The V gene is TRBV7-2, the J gene TRBJ1-1; no definite D call. CDR1 is SGHTA, CDR2 FQGNSA, per germline. V shed 5 bases and J shed 7 bases, with 11 bases lying between them. The CDR3 contains 12 residues. The CDR3 region is CASSQPPIEAFF. In nucleotides, the CDR3 is TGTGCCAGCAGCCAACCGCCTATTGAAGCTTTCTTT.